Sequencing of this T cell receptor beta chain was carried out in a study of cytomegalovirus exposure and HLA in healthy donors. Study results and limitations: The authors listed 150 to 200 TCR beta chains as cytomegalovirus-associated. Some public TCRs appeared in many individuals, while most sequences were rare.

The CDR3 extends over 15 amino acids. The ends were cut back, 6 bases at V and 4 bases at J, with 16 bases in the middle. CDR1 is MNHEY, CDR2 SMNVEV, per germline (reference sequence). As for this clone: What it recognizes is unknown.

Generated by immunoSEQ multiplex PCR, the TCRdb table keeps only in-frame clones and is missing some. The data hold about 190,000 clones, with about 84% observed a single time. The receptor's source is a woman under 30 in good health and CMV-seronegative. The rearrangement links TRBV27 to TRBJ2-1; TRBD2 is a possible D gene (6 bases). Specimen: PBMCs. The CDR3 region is CASRTGSSEYNEQFF. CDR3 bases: TGTGCCAGCAGAACCGGGTCTAGCGAATACAATGAGCAGTTCTTC.